This T cell receptor beta chain was recorded in a study of breast tumors, draining lymph nodes, adjacent tissues. Study-wide results and caveats: Tumor T cell lymph node origin was a supported hypothesis, not proven. Most tumor T cells seemingly derive from lymph node, then expand in tumor. Tumor TCR diversity was below lymph nodes but above nontumor tissue. Luminal-like breast cancer showed significantly higher tumor–nontumor repertoire similarity than basal-like.

Samples came from axillary lymph nodes draining the breast cancer. In this sample, this clonotype turned up many times. Its target is not known. Trimming cost V 1 base and J 8 bases, with 6 bases left between them. The germline V gene has CDR1 SGHTA and CDR2 FQGNSA. The CDR3 spans 13 residues. TCRdb reprocessed the multiplex PCR reads via MiXCR and lists one record per CDR3 protein. The sample carries approximately 100,000 distinct CDR3 sequences, 21% recorded once. The source of this sequence is a female donor with breast cancer. Some clones in this sample may be carry-over from other donors' samples. The sequencing input was axillary lymph node tissue. The V call is TRBV7-2, the J call TRBJ1-6; a weak D match, TRBD1 (6 bases). The CDR3 DNA reads as TGTGCCAGCAGCTTAGACAGGGATTCACCCCTCCACTTT. Translating it yields CASSLDRDSPLHF.